This T cell receptor beta chain derives from a study of T-cell memory formation after mild COVID-19 (dated by TCRdb to the early 2020s). Describing the broader study: Most TCR sequence clusters were specific to one of the two donors. In two donors, T-cell clones that expanded and contracted after mild COVID-19 were tracked by sequencing TCRalpha and TCRbeta repertoires over time. The cohort comprised two young, previously healthy adult volunteers, one female and one male.

TCRdb records Illumina NovaSeq 6000 as the sequencer. TCRalpha and TCRbeta cDNA libraries were constructed by 5'RACE with constant-segment primers, with sample barcodes and unique molecular identifiers being introduced. RNA was extracted from every sample with Trizol reagent. Amplification of the libraries took two PCR steps, and the second step added a second sample barcode plus Illumina TruSeq adapters. The libraries were sequenced on an Illumina NovaSeq using 2 x 150 bp paired-end reads. In the authors' own workflow: Demultiplexing of reads and collapsing into UMI-guided consensus sequences were performed with migec v1.2.7. Using mixcr v2.1.11, the UMI consensuses were aligned to TRA and TRB V and J templates and assembled into clonotypes. A clonotype was counted as expanded or contracted only when both edgeR and NoisET called the clonotype significant, with the noise models trained on biological replicates. For edgeR calls, the thresholds were a false discovery rate-adjusted p below 0.01 and a log2 fold-change of 1. PCA with hierarchical clustering of max-normalized trajectories of the 1000 most abundant clonotypes was used as exploratory dynamics analysis. Separately sequenced CD4+ and CD8+ repertoires were used to assign a CD4 or CD8 phenotype to each responding clone. Starting from the raw public reads, TCRdb applied fastp trimming at Q25, assembled clones with MiXCR and retained in-frame beta chains. One record per CDR3 amino acid sequence lists the most common genes and DNA. TCRdb's processing, not the authors' own work, is the source of the V and J calls. Recorded for this sample are about 560,000 distinct CDR3 sequences; around a sixth of them occurred a single time. The biggest ten clones account for 8.1% of the sample.

Worth noting for this clonotype: No cognate antigen has been identified for it. Base qualities are not at hand, and no much larger clone is one base apart.

PBMCs were isolated by Ficoll-Paque density gradient centrifugation. The full study reports these points: The second-wave clones that peaked on day 37 were not confirmed to be SARS-CoV-2 specific. Some responding clones were detected in pre-infection memory, which suggested that pre-existing cross-reactive memory T cells had joined the SARS-CoV-2 response. Only two mild cases were covered in the study, and larger cohorts including severe cases with pre-infection samples were considered necessary. Contracting CD4+ clones were located mainly in the CM and EM memory subsets, whereas CD8+ clones were found to be enriched in EMRA. Clones that contracted from day 15 to 85 showed balanced CD4/CD8 phenotypes, whereas a second wave of clones that expanded from day 15 to 37 leaned towards CD4+.

The TCR comes from an adult woman who had mild COVID-19 (a few samples of this study predate the infection). The sample titles of this study are shuffled in the database, so cell type and time point are left out; the donor was told from shared clones. The sequenced sample was PBMCs or a T cell subset sorted from them (not recorded which).

The CDR3 corresponds to CASFQGPYSGANVLTF. At the DNA level, the sequence is TGTGCCTCGTTCCAGGGGCCGTACTCTGGGGCCAACGTCCTGACTTTC. The chain is encoded by TRBV19 joined to TRBJ2-6; 6 matching bases give a weak D call of TRBD1. The germline V gene (reference sequence) sets CDR1 to LNHDA and CDR2 to SQIVND. V and J lose 11 bases and 0 bases, and a span of 17 bases separates them. From the cysteine through the phenylalanine, the CDR3 covers 16 amino acids. Only the CDR3 DNA stays, 48 bases, in frame from base 1.